Presented here are 26 T cell receptor beta chains from one specimen sequenced in a study of neoadjuvant nivolumab and ipilimumab in lung cancer. Some clones are missing from TCRdb's copy, which holds only in-frame ones; the method was immunoSEQ multiplex PCR. This sample has 30,000 or so clones, with more than 90% found just once. This material consisted of peripheral blood, taken after neoadjuvant nivolumab, alone or with ipilimumab, at or shortly before surgery. The receptor set was obtained from an adult with non-small cell lung cancer.

V gene TRBV5-6 combines with J gene TRBJ1-1; D is perhaps TRBD1 (5 bases). The CDR3 sequence is 17 residues long. Germline V gene data show CDR1 as SGHDT and CDR2 as YYEEEE. Trimming left V 4 bases short and J 3 bases short, with 22 bases between. As DNA, the CDR3 is TGTGCCAGCAGCAGTGCCAGGGAGCTACTGGTAGACACTGAAGCTTTCTTT. This translates into CASSSARELLVDTEAFF.

The rearrangement links TRBV5-1 to TRBJ2-5, with TRBD2 as a possible D gene (5 bases). The length of the CDR3 is 14 residues. V was trimmed by 4 bases and J by 9 bases, leaving 19 bases between them. Germline V gene data show CDR1 as SGHRS and CDR2 as YFSETQ. CDR3 in DNA: TGCGCCAGCAGCGTGGAGGCCCAGCAGGCGGCCCAGTACTTC. This codes for CASSVEAQQAAQYF.

The CDR3 nucleotides read TGTGCCAGCAGCTTAGGGGGTTACAGCTATGGCTACACCTTC. It yields the protein CASSLGGYSYGYTF. This chain uses TRBV11-2 with TRBJ1-2; D unresolved. The CDR3 consists of 14 residues. With 1 base removed from V and 4 bases from J, the gap between germline ends came to 10 bases. Germline V gene sequence: CDR1 SGHAT, CDR2 FQNNGV. The full variable domain, rest sourced from reference TRBV11-2 and TRBJ1-2, is EAGVAQSPRYKIIEKRQSVAFWCNPISGHATLYWYQQILGQGPKLLIQFQNNGVVDDSQLPKDRFSAERLKGVDSTLKIQPAKLEDSAVYLCASSLGGYSYGYTFGSGTRLTVV.

This chain joins TRBV29-1 and TRBJ1-2; possibly TRBD1 for D (6 bases). Trimming left V 6 bases short and J 8 bases short, with 13 bases between. The germline CDR1 and CDR2 sequences are SQVTM and ANQGSEA. This CDR3 is built from 11 residues. As DNA, the CDR3 is TGCAGCGTCGCAACAGGGATCGGCTACACCTTC. This codes for CSVATGIGYTF.

This clone appeared a few times. The CDR3 sequence is CASSRSYEQYF. CDR3 nucleotides: TGTGCCAGCAGCCGATCCTACGAGCAGTACTTC. The rearrangement joins TRBV14 to TRBJ2-7; D is uncertain. CDR3 length: 11 residues. Germline CDR1 reads SGHDN; CDR2 reads FVKESK. V lost 4 bases to trimming and J lost 1 base, with 2 bases between them.

The chain is built from TRBV28 and TRBJ2-7, with 8 positions matching TRBD1. The V segment lost 2 bases and the J segment 6 bases; nucleotides outside the gene matches: 3. The CDR3 sequence is 13 residues long. CDR1 is MDHEN, CDR2 SYDVKM, per germline. As DNA, the CDR3 is TGTGCCAGCAGTTTAGGACAGGGTAGCGAGCAGTACTTC. Its translation is CASSLGQGSEQYF.

The chain has TRBV18 and TRBJ1-3, with unresolved D. Trimming left V 3 bases short and J 0 bases short, with 12 bases between. The CDR3 runs 16 residues. Germline lookup yields CDR1 KGHSH and CDR2 LQKENI. CDR3 in DNA: TGTGCCAGCTCACCGGCCAGGAACCCCTCTGGAAACACCATATATTTT. Translation: CASSPARNPSGNTIYF. Variable domain in full (rest from reference TRBV18 and TRBJ1-3): NAGVMQNPRHLVRRRGQEARLRCSPMKGHSHVYWYRQLPEEGLKFMVYLQKENIIDESGMPKERFSAEFPKEGPSILRIQQVVRGDSAAYFCASSPARNPSGNTIYFGEGSWLTVV.

The genes are TRBV4-1 and TRBJ1-4, with 8 bases that match TRBD1. Germline V CDR1 and CDR2: MGHRA, YSYEKL. This CDR3 has 14 residues. V was pared by 5 bases and J by 4 bases, with 3 bases of the junction left unmatched. The CDR3 DNA reads as TGCGCCAGCAGCAAGGACAGGGATAATGAAAAACTGTTTTTT. Residues: CASSKDRDNEKLFF.

In this sample, this clone turned up once. J is TRBJ2-1 and V is TRBV7-2; 14 bases line up with TRBD2. Per germline, CDR1 SGHTA and CDR2 FQGNSA. The CDR3 extends over 17 amino acids. V trimming: 3 bases; J trimming: 6 bases; junction bases outside the gene matches: 7. This CDR3 is CASSLGPGLAGVNEQFF. CDR3 in DNA: TGTGCCAGCAGCTTGGGTCCGGGACTAGCGGGAGTCAATGAGCAGTTCTTC.

The chain combines TRBV10-3 with TRBJ2-7; a possible D gene is TRBD2 (6 bases). This CDR3 spans 13 amino acids. The V gene lost 6 bases and the J gene lost 5 bases, with 14 bases spanning the gap. CDR1 and CDR2 (germline): ENHRY, SYGVKD. CDR3 sequence (DNA): TGTGCCATCAGCCCCGGGACGGGAGACGAGCAGTACTTC. Amino acid sequence: CAISPGTGDEQYF.

V usage is TRBV27 and J usage is TRBJ1-2, with no clear D. The germline gives CDR1 MNHEY, CDR2 SMNVEV (reference sequence). This CDR3 is built from 14 residues. Deletions cut 8 bases from V and 4 bases from J, with 17 bases between. The CDR3 loop reads CASATARSTYGYTF. DNA for the CDR3: TGTGCCAGCGCTACCGCCCGATCGACCTATGGCTACACCTTC.

The chain employs TRBV11-2 and TRBJ2-5; no firm D call. The CDR3 extends over 15 amino acids. Germline V gene sequence: CDR1 SGHAT, CDR2 FQNNGV. V was shortened by 0 bases and J by 5 bases, with 13 bases between the two germline ends. The CDR3 DNA reads as TGTGCCAGCAGCTTAGAAGAAGGCTTAGGGGAGACCCAGTACTTC. It is translated as CASSLEEGLGETQYF. Full variable domain (remainder filled in from reference TRBV11-2 and TRBJ2-5): EAGVAQSPRYKIIEKRQSVAFWCNPISGHATLYWYQQILGQGPKLLIQFQNNGVVDDSQLPKDRFSAERLKGVDSTLKIQPAKLEDSAVYLCASSLEEGLGETQYFGPGTRLLVL.

V usage is TRBV6-1 and J usage is TRBJ1-2; TRBD1 is a possible D gene (6 bases). Trimming removed 6 bases at V and 4 bases at J, with 12 bases between. The CDR3 is 13 amino acids. Germline CDR1 reads MNHNS; CDR2 reads SASEGT. The CDR3: CASRRGGVYGYTF. The CDR3, as DNA: TGTGCCAGCAGGAGGGGGGGCGTCTATGGCTACACCTTC.

This clone has more than one count but fewer than ten. The chain links TRBV27 to TRBJ1-4; D gene unclear. CDR1 is MNHEY and CDR2 is SMNVEV in the germline V gene (reference sequence). The V end was cut by 3 bases, the J end by 0 bases, with 5 bases between. The CDR3 consists of 14 residues. CDR3 in amino acids: CASSFPSTNEKLFF. The CDR3 DNA follows: TGTGCCAGCAGTTTCCCCTCAACTAATGAAAAACTGTTTTTT.

The chain employs TRBV9 and TRBJ2-1; D not certain. The CDR3 runs to 14 residues. Trimming pared 0 bases from V and 13 bases from J, leaving 17 bases between. CDR1 is SGDLS and CDR2 is YYNGEE in the germline V gene. The CDR3 region is CASSVALNPIEQFF. In nucleotides, the CDR3 is TGTGCCAGCAGCGTAGCGCTTAATCCCATAGAACAGTTCTTC.

V usage is TRBV28 and J usage is TRBJ2-1; 7 bases are a match to TRBD2. The germline CDR1 and CDR2 sequences are MDHEN and SYDVKM. This CDR3 has 15 amino acids. The V and J ends lost 2 bases and 9 bases, in that order; junction bases with no gene match: 10. CDR3: CASSLIGGSSTEQFF. The CDR3 DNA follows: TGTGCCAGCAGTTTAATCGGGGGGTCCAGCACTGAGCAGTTCTTC.

V and J are TRBV19 and TRBJ1-1; D ambiguous. Germline CDR1 and CDR2: LNHDA and SQIVND (reference sequence). The CDR3 is made up of 12 amino acids. Between the trimmed V and J ends, which lost 6 bases and 1 base, there was a span of 6 bases. For the CDR3, the DNA is TGTGCCAGTAGCTACAGGAACACTGAAGCTTTCTTT. Residues: CASSYRNTEAFF.

This chain links TRBV5-1 with TRBJ2-1, with D uncertain. The CDR3 consists of 13 residues. The germline V and J ends were trimmed by 0 bases and 10 bases, with 11 bases remaining between them. Looked up from germline, CDR1 is SGHRS and CDR2 is YFSETQ. The CDR3 DNA reads as TGCGCCAGCAGCTTGGGGCTAGTTGACGAGCAGTTCTTC. It codes for CASSLGLVDEQFF. The whole variable domain, remainder taken from reference TRBV5-1 and TRBJ2-1, is KAGVTQTPRYLIKTRGQQVTLSCSPISGHRSVSWYQQTPGQGLQFLFEYFSETQRNKGNFPGRFSGRQFSNSRSEMNVSTLELGDSALYLCASSLGLVDEQFFGPGTRLTVL.

The V gene is TRBV7-6, the J gene TRBJ2-3; D is uncertain. The CDR3 is 13 amino acids. Trimming took off 6 bases at V and 6 bases at J, with 13 bases between the two ends. CDR1 is SGHVS and CDR2 is FNYEAQ in the germline V gene. The CDR3 loop reads CASRGSARDTQYF. For the CDR3, the DNA is TGTGCCAGCAGGGGGTCGGCACGCGATACGCAGTATTTT.

This sequence joins TRBV19 and TRBJ1-1; tentatively, D is TRBD1 (5 bases). Trimming cost V 3 bases and J 4 bases, with 9 bases left between them. This CDR3 spans 13 amino acids. Germline values: CDR1 LNHDA, CDR2 SQIVND (reference sequence). CDR3 DNA: TGTGCCAGTAGTATGGAGGGGATCACTGAAGCTTTCTTT. As protein: CASSMEGITEAFF.

V usage is TRBV14 and J usage is TRBJ1-1; no clear D gene. The CDR3 has 12 residues. CDR1 is SGHDN, CDR2 FVKESK, per germline. Trimming removed 4 bases from V and 5 bases from J, with 8 bases in between. The CDR3 DNA reads TGTGCCAGCAGCCTTCGGCCAACTGAAGCTTTCTTT. Translated: CASSLRPTEAFF.

This clone was detected a few times. The chain is built from TRBV5-1 and TRBJ1-2; weak D call: TRBD1 (5 bases). This CDR3 region has 12 residues. Germline CDR1 SGHRS, CDR2 YFSETQ. Trimming shortened V by 0 bases and J by 8 bases, and 8 bases separated the two germline ends. The CDR3 is CASSLAGTGYTF. The CDR3 DNA reads as TGCGCCAGCAGCTTGGCAGGGACGGGCTACACCTTC.

The V call is TRBV5-4, the J call TRBJ2-7; no definite D call. V was clipped by 0 bases and J by 5 bases, with 12 bases between them. Germline-derived CDR1 and CDR2 are SGHNT and YYREEE (reference sequence). CDR3 length: 14 amino acids. Here the CDR3 DNA reads TGTGCCAGCAGCTTGGATTCAGGATTCCACGAGCAGTACTTC. Translating gives CASSLDSGFHEQYF. Drawing the rest from reference TRBV5-4 and TRBJ2-7, the complete variable domain is ETGVTQSPTHLIKTRGQQVTLRCSSQSGHNTVSWYQQALGQGPQFIFQYYREEENGRGNFPPRFSGLQFPNYSSELNVNALELDDSALYLCASSLDSGFHEQYFGPGTRLTVT.

This clone came up a few times. The rearrangement links TRBV28 to TRBJ1-1, with a weak D call TRBD1 (6 bases). V dropped 5 bases and J dropped 4 bases, with 17 bases sitting between them. The CDR3 contains 15 residues. CDR1 and CDR2 (germline): MDHEN, SYDVKM. The CDR3: CASSEKLGGGTEAFF. The CDR3 region has the DNA TGTGCCAGCAGTGAGAAGCTGGGGGGCGGCACTGAAGCTTTCTTT.

The chain employs TRBV7-3 and TRBJ1-2, with 12 bases identical to TRBD1. Germline V gives CDR1 SGHTA, CDR2 FQGTGA. V dropped 6 bases and J dropped 6; count of bases not matched to a gene: 8. This CDR3 comprises 15 residues. This CDR3 is CASRFPGQGADGYTF. The CDR3 DNA sequence: TGTGCCAGCAGGTTTCCGGGACAGGGGGCTGATGGCTACACCTTC.

This chain uses TRBV5-1 with TRBJ1-1, with TRBD1 identical over 7 bases. CDR1 and CDR2 from the germline V gene are SGHRS and YFSETQ. The CDR3 contains 16 residues. J was trimmed by 3 bases and V by 1 base; bases with no gene match: 9. CDR3 region: CASSLTGVTLHTEAFF. As DNA, the CDR3 is TGCGCCAGCAGCTTGACAGGGGTTACCTTACACACTGAAGCTTTCTTT.